Included here is one T cell receptor beta chain sequence, with context. Its antigen is not known. PCR primers comprised 60 Vbeta and 13 Jbeta primers. TCRdb's table, derived via immunoSEQ multiplex PCR, lists solely in-frame clones and lacks some. The data show some 100,000 clones, under 80% seen once. These data originate in a study of cytomegalovirus exposure and HLA in healthy donors. Study outcomes and limitations: Reports state that TCR beta sequences accurately predicted most subjects' HLA-A and HLA-B alleles.

V was cut by 1 base and J by 0 bases, with 6 bases left in between. The CDR3 runs to 14 residues. Germline V lookup: CDR1 SGHTA, CDR2 FQGNSA. The TCR was taken from a woman aged 45-59 years in good health and CMV-seropositive. The chain is built from TRBV7-2 and TRBJ1-2; D gene unclear. The source material was PBMCs. For the CDR3, the DNA is TGTGCCAGCAGCTTAGATCTTCCTAACTATGGCTACACCTTC. It yields the protein CASSLDLPNYGYTF.